These T cell receptor beta chains were read from a single sample in a study of blood T cell repertoires in COVID-19. Profiled with immunoSEQ multiplex PCR; TCRdb holds only in-frame clones, not every one. The repertoire holds some 60,000 clones, about 75% seen once, with approximately 30% in the top ten. Sequenced material: peripheral blood. These TCRs come from a human donor in a cohort sampled during active COVID-19. Both conserved end residues are part of each CDR3.

TRBV19,13,TRBJ1-1,CAASRTGGTEAFF
TRBV11-2,16,TRBJ2-2,CASSTSAGENTGELFF
TRBV6-2/TRBV6-3,16,TRBJ1-6,CASSLRAPEVRSPLHF
TRBV5-4,15,TRBJ2-2,CASSPRAADNGELFF
TRBV2,13,TRBJ1-1,CASSRDRSAEAFF
TRBV5-1,15,TRBJ2-7,CASSPAGTGSGEQYF
TRBV2,12,TRBJ2-7,CASSGRGYEQYF
TRBV18,15,TRBJ1-5,CASSPGRGGNQPQHF
TRBV18,15,TRBJ1-1,CASSLEQGKNTEAFF
TRBV4-1,13,TRBJ2-1,CASSQVQGNEQFF
TRBV15,15,TRBJ1-4,CATSRVGQVNEKLFF
TRBV25-1,17,TRBJ1-4,CASSEYRGKVLNEKLFF
TRBV19,15,TRBJ1-2,CASSNSLQGDYGYTF
TRBV5-1,12,TRBJ2-7,CASSLGGSTQYF
TRBV27,14,TRBJ1-4,CASSLGTLGEKLFF
TRBV18,15,TRBJ2-1,CASSPEGVYASEQFF
TRBV5-3,17,TRBJ2-5,CARSPTEGTSPPETQYF
TRBV3-1/TRBV3-2,13,TRBJ2-1,CASSRTSSAEQFF
TRBV7-6,15,TRBJ2-1,CASSSGQAVFNEQFF
TRBV5-8,15,TRBJ1-2,CASSFRTIRGYGYTF
TRBV4-1,16,TRBJ2-7,CASSPYEAGGFYEQYF
TRBV18,14,TRBJ2-3,CASSPRGSSDTQYF